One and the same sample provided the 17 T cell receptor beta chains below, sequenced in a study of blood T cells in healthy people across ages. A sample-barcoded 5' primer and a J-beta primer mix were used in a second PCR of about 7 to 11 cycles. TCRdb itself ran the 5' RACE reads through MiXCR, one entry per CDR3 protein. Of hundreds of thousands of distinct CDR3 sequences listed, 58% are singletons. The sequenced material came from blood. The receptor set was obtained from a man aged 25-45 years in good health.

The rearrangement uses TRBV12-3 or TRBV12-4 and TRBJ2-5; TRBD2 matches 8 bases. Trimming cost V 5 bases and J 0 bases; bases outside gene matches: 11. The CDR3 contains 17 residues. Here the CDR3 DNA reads TGTGCCAGCAGTCCGGGGTGGAGCGGGGGTTACCAAGAGACCCAGTACTTC. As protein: CASSPGWSGGYQETQYF.

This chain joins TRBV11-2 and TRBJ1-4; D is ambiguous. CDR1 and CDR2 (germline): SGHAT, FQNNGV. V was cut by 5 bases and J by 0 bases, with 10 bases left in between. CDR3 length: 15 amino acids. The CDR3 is CASSPQAATNEKLFF. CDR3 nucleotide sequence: TGTGCCAGCAGCCCCCAGGCCGCAACTAATGAAAAACTGTTTTTT.

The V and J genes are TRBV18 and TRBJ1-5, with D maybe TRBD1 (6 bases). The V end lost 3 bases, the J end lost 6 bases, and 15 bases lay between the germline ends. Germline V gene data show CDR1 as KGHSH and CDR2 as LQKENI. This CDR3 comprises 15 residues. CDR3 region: CASSPAGAVGQPQHF. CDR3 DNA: TGTGCCAGCTCACCGGCAGGGGCGGTAGGTCAGCCCCAGCATTTT.

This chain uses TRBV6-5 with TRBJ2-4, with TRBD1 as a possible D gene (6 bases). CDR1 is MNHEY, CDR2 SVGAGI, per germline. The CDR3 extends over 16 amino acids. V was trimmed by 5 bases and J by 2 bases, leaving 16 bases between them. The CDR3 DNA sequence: TGTGCCAGCAGTCCCCGGGACAAGGGTTCCAAAAACATTCAGTACTTC. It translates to CASSPRDKGSKNIQYF.

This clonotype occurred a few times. The CDR3 spells CSAPPSGRYNEQFF. The CDR3 DNA follows: TGCAGTGCCCCCCCTAGCGGGAGATACAATGAGCAGTTCTTC. The chain combines TRBV20-1 with TRBJ2-1; 10 positions match TRBD2. V dropped 6 bases and J dropped 4; count of bases not matched to a gene: 6. Germline V gene sequence: CDR1 DFQATT, CDR2 SNEGSKA (reference sequence). The CDR3 spans 14 residues.

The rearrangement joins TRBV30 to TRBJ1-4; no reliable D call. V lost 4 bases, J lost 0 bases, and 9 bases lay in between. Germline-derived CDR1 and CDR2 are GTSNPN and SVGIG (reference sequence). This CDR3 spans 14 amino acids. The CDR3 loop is CAWTGFATNEKLFF. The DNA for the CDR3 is TGTGCCTGGACAGGATTCGCAACTAATGAAAAACTGTTTTTT. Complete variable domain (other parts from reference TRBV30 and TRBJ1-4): SQTIHQWPATLVQPVGSPLSLECTVEGTSNPNLYWYRQAAGRGLQLLFYSVGIGQISSEVPQNLSASRPQDRQFILSSKKLLLSDSGFYLCAWTGFATNEKLFFGSGTQLSVL.

CDR3 sequence (DNA): TGCAGCGTCACAGAGAACACTGAAGCTTTCTTT. Translated: CSVTENTEAFF. J is TRBJ1-1 and V is TRBV29-1; no reliable D call. Per germline, CDR1 SQVTM and CDR2 ANQGSEA. V was pared by 6 bases and J by 1 base, with 6 bases between. The CDR3 loop spans 11 amino acids.

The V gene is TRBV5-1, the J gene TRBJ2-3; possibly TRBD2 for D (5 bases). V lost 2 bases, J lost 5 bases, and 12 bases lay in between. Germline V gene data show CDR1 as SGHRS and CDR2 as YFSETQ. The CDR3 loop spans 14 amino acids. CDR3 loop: CASSLRIEGDTQYF. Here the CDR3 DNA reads TGCGCCAGCAGCTTACGGATCGAGGGAGATACGCAGTATTTT.

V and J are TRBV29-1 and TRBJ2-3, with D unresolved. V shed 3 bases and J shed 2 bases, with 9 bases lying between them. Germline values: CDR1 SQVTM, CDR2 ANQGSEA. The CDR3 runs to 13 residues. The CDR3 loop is CSVEMANTDTQYF. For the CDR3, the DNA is TGCAGCGTTGAGATGGCGAACACAGATACGCAGTATTTT.

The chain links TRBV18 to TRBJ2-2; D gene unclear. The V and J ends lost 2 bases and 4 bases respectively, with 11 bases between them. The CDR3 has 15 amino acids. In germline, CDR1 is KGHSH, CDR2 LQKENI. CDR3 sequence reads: CASSPAVRSTGELFF. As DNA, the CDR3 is TGTGCCAGCTCACCAGCAGTCCGGAGCACCGGGGAGCTGTTTTTT. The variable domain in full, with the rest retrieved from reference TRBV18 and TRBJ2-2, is NAGVMQNPRHLVRRRGQEARLRCSPMKGHSHVYWYRQLPEEGLKFMVYLQKENIIDESGMPKERFSAEFPKEGPSILRIQQVVRGDSAAYFCASSPAVRSTGELFFGEGSRLTVL.

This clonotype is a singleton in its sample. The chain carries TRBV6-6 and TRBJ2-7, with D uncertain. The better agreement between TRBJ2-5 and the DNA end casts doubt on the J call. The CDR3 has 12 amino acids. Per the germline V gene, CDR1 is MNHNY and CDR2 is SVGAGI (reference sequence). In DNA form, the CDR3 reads TGTGCCAGCAGTTACGGATCTGGGACCCAGTACTTC. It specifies CASSYGSGTQYF.

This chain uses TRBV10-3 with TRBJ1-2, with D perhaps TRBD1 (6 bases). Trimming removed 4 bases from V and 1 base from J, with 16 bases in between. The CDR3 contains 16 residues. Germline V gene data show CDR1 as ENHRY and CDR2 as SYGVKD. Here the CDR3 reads CAISALPGADNYGYTF. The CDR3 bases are TGTGCCATCAGTGCCCTTCCAGGGGCCGATAACTATGGCTACACCTTC.

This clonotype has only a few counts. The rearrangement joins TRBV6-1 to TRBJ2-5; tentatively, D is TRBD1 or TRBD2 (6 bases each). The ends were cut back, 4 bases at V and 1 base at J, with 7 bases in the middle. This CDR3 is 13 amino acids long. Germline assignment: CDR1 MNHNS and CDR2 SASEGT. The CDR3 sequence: CASSAGAQETQYF. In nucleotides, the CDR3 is TGTGCCAGCAGTGCGGGGGCCCAAGAGACCCAGTACTTC.

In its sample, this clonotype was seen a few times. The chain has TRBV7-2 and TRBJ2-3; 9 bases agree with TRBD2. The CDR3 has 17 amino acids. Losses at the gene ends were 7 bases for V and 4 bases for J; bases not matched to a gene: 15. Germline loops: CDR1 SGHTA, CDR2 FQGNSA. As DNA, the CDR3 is TGTGCCAGCACCGCGAGTATGGGCGGGAGGGCAGCAGATACGCAGTATTTT. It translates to CASTASMGGRAADTQYF. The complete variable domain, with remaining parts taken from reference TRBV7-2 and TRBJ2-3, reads GAGVSQSPSNKVTEKGKDVELRCDPISGHTALYWYRQSLGQGLEFLIYFQGNSAPDKSGLPSDRFSAERTGGSVSTLTIQRTQQEDSAVYLCASTASMGGRAADTQYFGPGTRLTVL.

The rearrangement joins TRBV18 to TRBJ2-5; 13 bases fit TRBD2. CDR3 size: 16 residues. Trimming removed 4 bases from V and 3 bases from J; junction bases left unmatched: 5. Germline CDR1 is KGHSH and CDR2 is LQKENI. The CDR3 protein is CASSRGLAGQKETQYF. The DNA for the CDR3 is TGTGCCAGCTCACGGGGACTAGCGGGACAAAAAGAGACCCAGTACTTC.

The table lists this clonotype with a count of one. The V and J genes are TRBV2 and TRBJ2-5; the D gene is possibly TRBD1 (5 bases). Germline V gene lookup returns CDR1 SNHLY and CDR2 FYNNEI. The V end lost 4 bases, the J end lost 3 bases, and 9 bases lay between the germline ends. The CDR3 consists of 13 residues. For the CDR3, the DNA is TGTGCCAGCAGTGGACAGTCGAAAGAGACCCAGTACTTC. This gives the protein CASSGQSKETQYF.

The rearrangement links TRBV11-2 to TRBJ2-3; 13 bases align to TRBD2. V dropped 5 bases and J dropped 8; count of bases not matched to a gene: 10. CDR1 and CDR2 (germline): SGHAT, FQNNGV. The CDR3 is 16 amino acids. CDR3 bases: TGTGCCAGCAGCGCGGGACTAGCGGGATCGTATTCTACGCAGTATTTT. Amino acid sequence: CASSAGLAGSYSTQYF.